The 12 T cell receptor beta chains listed next were all sequenced from one sample in a study of blood T cell repertoires in COVID-19. Assay used: immunoSEQ multiplex PCR; TCRdb lists only in-frame clones, some missing. The sample has 95,000 to 130,000 clones; approximately 80% are singletons. The sample taken for sequencing was peripheral blood. All receptors come from a man in his 70s with active or convalescent COVID-19.

The chain employs TRBV21-1 and TRBJ1-2; the listed D gene, TRBD1, was not tested against the DNA. TRBV21-1 is tagged as a pseudogene. The CDR3 is made up of 15 amino acids. The CDR3 nucleotides are TGTGCCAGCAGCCGGGACAGGGAAATAAACTATGGCTACACCTTC. Translation gives CASSRDREINYGYTF.

V gene TRBV2 combines with J gene TRBJ1-6; 7 bases align to TRBD1. The CDR3 loop spans 14 amino acids. Per the germline V gene, CDR1 is SNHLY and CDR2 is FYNNEI. The ends lost 5 bases at V and 7 bases at J; junction bases unmatched: 5. The CDR3 bases are TGTGCCAGCAGTCAGACAGGGAAAAATTCACCCCTCCACTTT. Its translation is CASSQTGKNSPLHF.

This clone was counted between two and nine times. This chain connects TRBV25-1 to TRBJ2-3, with 8 bases that match TRBD2. With 3 bases clipped from V and 2 bases from J, the junction kept 10 bases outside the gene matches. This CDR3 is built from 17 residues. Germline V lookup: CDR1 MGHDK, CDR2 SYGVNS. This CDR3 reads CASSDILIGRATDTQYF. CDR3 nucleotide sequence: TGTGCCAGCAGTGACATCCTGATCGGGAGGGCCACAGATACGCAGTATTTT.

The J gene is TRBJ2-7, the V gene TRBV7-2; no reliable D call. The V gene's germline CDR1 is SGHTA and CDR2 FQGNSA. CDR3 size: 15 residues. The V end lost 0 bases, the J end lost 4 bases, and 13 bases lay between the germline ends. CDR3 amino acids: CASSLALLEPYEQYF. The CDR3 DNA reads TGTGCCAGCAGCTTAGCCCTCTTAGAGCCTTACGAGCAGTACTTC.

The V gene is TRBV7-8, the J gene TRBJ1-5; 9 bases are shared with TRBD1. V was pared by 5 bases and J by 5 bases, with 1 base of the junction left unmatched. Germline V gene data show CDR1 as SGHVS and CDR2 as FQNEAQ. The CDR3 is 13 amino acids. In nucleotides, the CDR3 is TGTGCCAGCAGCGGGGACAGGGATCAGCCCCAGCATTTT. Its translation: CASSGDRDQPQHF. Filled out from reference TRBV7-8 and TRBJ1-5, the complete variable domain reads GAGVSQSPRYKVAKRGQDVALRCDPISGHVSLFWYQQALGQGPEFLTYFQNEAQLDKSGLPSDRFFAERPEGSVSTLKIQRTQQEDSAVYLCASSGDRDQPQHFGDGTRLSIL.

V is TRBV5-1 and J is TRBJ1-1; 7 positions match TRBD1. Germline CDR1 is SGHRS and CDR2 is YFSETQ. V dropped 3 bases and J dropped 1; count of bases not matched to a gene: 9. There are 16 residues in the CDR3. CDR3 sequence reads: CASSSPPGQRNTEAFF. In nucleotides, the CDR3 is TGCGCCAGCAGCTCGCCCCCGGGACAGCGGAACACTGAAGCTTTCTTT.

This chain uses TRBV4-3 with TRBJ2-1; D is possibly TRBD2 (6 bases). CDR1 LGHNA and CDR2 YSLEER come from the germline V gene. The CDR3 totals 15 residues. Trimming cost V 3 bases and J 8 bases, with 17 bases left between them. The CDR3 here is CASSQRDHQNHEQFF. The CDR3 bases are TGCGCCAGCAGCCAGCGGGATCATCAGAACCATGAGCAGTTCTTC.

The J gene is TRBJ1-1, the V gene TRBV7-2, with 7 positions matching TRBD1. The CDR3 is 15 amino acids. The germline V gene has CDR1 SGHTA and CDR2 FQGNSA. Trimming took 2 bases from V and 0 from J; bases not matched to a gene: 3. The CDR3 region is CASSLQGQLNTEAFF. In nucleotides, the CDR3 is TGTGCCAGCAGCTTACAGGGACAGTTGAACACTGAAGCTTTCTTT.

Worth noting for this clone: Its ends do not fully match the called genes, so a read error is possible. This sequence joins TRBV28 and TRBJ1-1, with D perhaps TRBD1 (5 bases). Germline lookup yields CDR1 MDHEN and CDR2 SYDVKM. The CDR3 spans 14 residues. The CDR3 is CASGFVGGNTEAFF. CDR3 coding DNA: TGTGCCAGCGGTTTCGTCGGGGGGAACACTGAAGCTTTCTTT.

V is TRBV5-1 and J is TRBJ2-2; 7 bases map to TRBD2. Germline V gene lookup returns CDR1 SGHRS and CDR2 YFSETQ. The trim removed 0 bases at V and 7 bases at J, leaving 6 bases unmatched. This CDR3 contains 15 residues. This CDR3 reads CASSLGSGVGGELFF. The CDR3 DNA sequence: TGCGCCAGCAGCTTGGGAAGCGGGGTAGGCGGGGAGCTGTTTTTT.

The chain recombines TRBV18 with TRBJ1-1, with D unclear. V shed 3 bases and J shed 6 bases, with 8 bases lying between them. This CDR3 has 12 amino acids. Germline-derived CDR1 and CDR2 are KGHSH and LQKENI. In nucleotides, the CDR3 is TGTGCCAGCTCACCCGACTTACCTGAAGCTTTCTTT. Translating gives CASSPDLPEAFF.

J is TRBJ2-5 and V is TRBV10-3; a weak D match, TRBD2 (6 bases). The CDR3 extends over 15 amino acids. Germline V gene data show CDR1 as ENHRY and CDR2 as SYGVKD. Trimming took off 0 bases at V and 3 bases at J, with 11 bases between the two ends. The CDR3: CAISESVTREETQYF. The CDR3 nucleotides read TGTGCCATCAGTGAGTCAGTGACTAGGGAAGAGACCCAGTACTTC.